This T cell receptor beta chain was sequenced for a study of shared clonotypes between healthy human individuals. Turning to the study itself: Each donor's CD8 memory used one plate, CD8 naive two, each CD4 subset three.

The method was immunoSEQ multiplex PCR; TCRdb's version includes in-frame clones alone and lacks a portion of them. This sample carries more than 1,200,000 clones, 97% to 99% of them seen once, and the ten largest clones take approximately 0.4%. Trimming shortened V by 0 bases and J by 6 bases, and 12 bases separated the two germline ends. Germline loops: CDR1 SGHRS, CDR2 YFSETQ. This CDR3 is 15 amino acids long. This TCR came from a man aged 25 to 45 in good health. What was sequenced was naive CD4+ T cells sorted from blood. The subset: CD45RA+ positively selected. The chain joins TRBV5-1 to TRBJ2-2; perhaps D is TRBD1 or TRBD2 (5 bases each). The CDR3 coding sequence is TGCGCCAGCAGCTTGGCCATTTCGGGACCCGGGGAGCTGTTTTTT. Translation: CASSLAISGPGELFF.